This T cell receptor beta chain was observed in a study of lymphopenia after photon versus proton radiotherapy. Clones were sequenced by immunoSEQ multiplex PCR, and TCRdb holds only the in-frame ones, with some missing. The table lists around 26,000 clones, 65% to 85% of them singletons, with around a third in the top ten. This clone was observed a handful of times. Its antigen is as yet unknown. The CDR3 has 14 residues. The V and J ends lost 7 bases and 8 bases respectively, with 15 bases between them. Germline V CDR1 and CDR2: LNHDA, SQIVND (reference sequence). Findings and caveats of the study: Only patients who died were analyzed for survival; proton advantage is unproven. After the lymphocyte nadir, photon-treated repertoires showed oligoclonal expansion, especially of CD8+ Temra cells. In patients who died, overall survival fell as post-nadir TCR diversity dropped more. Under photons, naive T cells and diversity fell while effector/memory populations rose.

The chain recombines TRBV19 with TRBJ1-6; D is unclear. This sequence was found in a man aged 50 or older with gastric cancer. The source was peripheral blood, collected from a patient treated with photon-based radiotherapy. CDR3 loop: CASKGPTDYSPLHF. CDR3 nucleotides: TGTGCCAGTAAAGGCCCAACGGACTATTCACCCCTCCACTTT.